These 8 T cell receptor beta chains were sequenced from one sample in a study of CD8 T cells in Susac syndrome. cDNA came from approximately 0.5 to 1 ug RNA primed by random hexamers. TCRdb fed the immunoSEQ multiplex PCR reads into MiXCR, producing one record per CDR3 protein. The table has about 200,000 distinct CDR3 sequences, 85% to 95% seen once. The sequencing sample was made of CD4+ T cells from PBMCs. These receptors were collected from a human donor in good health.

The chain joins TRBV6-5 to TRBJ1-2; D remains ambiguous. The CDR3 runs 13 residues. Looked up from germline, CDR1 is MNHEY and CDR2 is SVGAGI. Trimming stripped 6 bases from V and 4 bases from J, with 12 bases between. CDR3 coding DNA: TGTGCCAGCAGACCCGGGCAGCCCTATGGCTACACCTTC. Protein product: CASRPGQPYGYTF.

This chain connects TRBV29-1 to TRBJ2-7, with D uncertain. The V end lost 7 bases, the J end lost 3 bases, and 7 bases lay between the germline ends. The CDR3 spans 10 residues. Germline lookup yields CDR1 SQVTM and CDR2 ANQGSEA. The CDR3 sequence: CSGGDYEQYF. DNA for the CDR3: TGCAGCGGTGGGGACTACGAGCAGTACTTC.

The chain employs TRBV3-1 and TRBJ1-2; D is possibly TRBD1 (6 bases). With 2 bases removed from V and 3 bases from J, the gap between germline ends came to 13 bases. CDR3 length: 15 residues. Germline loops: CDR1 LGHDT, CDR2 YNNKEL (reference sequence). CDR3 loop: CASSQTNRAYYGYTF. Here the CDR3 DNA reads TGTGCCAGCAGCCAAACCAACAGGGCCTACTATGGCTACACCTTC. The complete variable domain, with remaining parts taken from reference TRBV3-1 and TRBJ1-2, reads DTAVSQTPKYLVTQMGNDKSIKCEQNLGHDTMYWYKQDSKKFLKIMFSYNNKELIINETVPNRFSPKSPDKAHLNLHINSLELGDSAVYFCASSQTNRAYYGYTFGSGTRLTVV.

The rearrangement links TRBV20-1 to TRBJ2-3, with D uncertain. Looked up from germline, CDR1 is DFQATT and CDR2 is SNEGSKA (reference sequence). The germline V and J ends were trimmed by 0 bases and 7 bases, with 17 bases remaining between them. The CDR3 covers 15 residues. CDR3 nucleotide sequence: TGCAGTGCTAGAGATCCTAGTGGGCTTGCGAATACGCAGTATTTT. It specifies CSARDPSGLANTQYF.

The rearrangement joins TRBV4-3 to TRBJ2-1, with no clear D. There are 18 residues in the CDR3. Trimming shortened V by 1 base and J by 2 bases, and 18 bases separated the two germline ends. Germline CDR1 and CDR2: LGHNA and YSLEER. The chain's CDR3 is CASSQGRKIAAPYNEQFF. The CDR3 DNA reads as TGCGCCAGCAGCCAAGGTAGAAAAATAGCAGCCCCCTACAATGAGCAGTTCTTC.

This chain joins TRBV14 and TRBJ1-6, with D possibly being TRBD1 (6 bases). The CDR3 totals 15 residues. CDR1 is SGHDN and CDR2 is FVKESK in the germline V gene. Trimming stripped 5 bases from V and 14 bases from J, with 22 bases between. The DNA for the CDR3 is TGTGCCAGCAGCGACCGTAGGGGGGGTCTTGGGGCCCTCCACTTT. This codes for CASSDRRGGLGALHF.

The chain links TRBV9 to TRBJ2-3; D is undetermined. V was trimmed by 0 bases and J by 1 base, leaving 9 bases between them. Germline V CDR1 and CDR2: SGDLS, YYNGEE. CDR3 length: 15 residues. The CDR3 DNA reads TGTGCCAGCAGCGTAGAGTACCCCCGCACAGATACGCAGTATTTT. Residues: CASSVEYPRTDTQYF.

V gene TRBV20-1 combines with J gene TRBJ2-5; TRBD2 matches 12 bases. The CDR3 sequence is 15 residues long. The germline gives CDR1 DFQATT, CDR2 SNEGSKA (reference sequence). J lost 1 base, V lost 6 bases, and 6 bases had no gene match. The CDR3: CSAYTSGGPQETQYF. In DNA form, the CDR3 reads TGCAGTGCCTATACTAGCGGGGGGCCCCAAGAGACCCAGTACTTC.